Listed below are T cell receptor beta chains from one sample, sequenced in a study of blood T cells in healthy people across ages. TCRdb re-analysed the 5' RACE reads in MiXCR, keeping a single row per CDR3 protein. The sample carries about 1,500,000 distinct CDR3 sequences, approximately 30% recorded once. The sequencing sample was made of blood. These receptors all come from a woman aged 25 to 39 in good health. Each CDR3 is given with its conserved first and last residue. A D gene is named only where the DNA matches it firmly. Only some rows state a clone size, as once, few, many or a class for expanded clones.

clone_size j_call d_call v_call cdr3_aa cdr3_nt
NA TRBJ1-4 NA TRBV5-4 CASSVDTNEKLFF TGTGCCAGCAGCGTGGACACTAATGAAAAACTGTTTTTT
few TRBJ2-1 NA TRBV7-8 CASTSMGPYNEQFF TGTGCCAGCACTTCTATGGGACCTTACAATGAGCAGTTCTTC
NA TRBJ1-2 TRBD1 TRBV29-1 CSGHTGGGYGYTF TGCAGCGGGCACACAGGGGGCGGCTATGGCTACACCTTC
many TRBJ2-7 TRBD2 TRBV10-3 CAISELTGLGNEQYF TGTGCCATCAGTGAGTTAACGGGACTAGGGAACGAGCAGTACTTC
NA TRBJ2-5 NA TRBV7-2 CASSLGRGAETQYF TGTGCCAGCAGCTTAGGTCGGGGGGCGGAGACCCAGTACTTC
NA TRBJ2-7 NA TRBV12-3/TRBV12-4 CASSLGQPGRTYGQYF TGTGCCAGCAGCCTAGGACAGCCGGGGCGAACCTACGGGCAGTACTTC
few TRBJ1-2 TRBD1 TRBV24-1 CATSDRDRDQDGRGPLNYGYTF TGTGCCACCAGTGACCGGGACCGGGACCAGGACGGCAGGGGGCCCCTCAACTATGGCTACACCTTC
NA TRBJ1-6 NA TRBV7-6 CASSFGHRAGPLHF TGTGCCAGCAGCTTCGGGCACCGGGCGGGACCCCTCCACTTT
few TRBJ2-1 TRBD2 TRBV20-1 CSAGRGTSGNEQFF TGCAGTGCTGGCCGCGGGACTAGCGGCAATGAGCAGTTCTTC
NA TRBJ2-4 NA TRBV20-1 CSASRLDNEQYF TGCAGTGCTAGTAGGCTGGACAATGAGCAGTACTTC
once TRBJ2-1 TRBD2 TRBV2 CASSEVSSGGPNEQFF TGTGCCAGCAGTGAAGTATCCAGCGGGGGGCCCAATGAGCAGTTCTTC
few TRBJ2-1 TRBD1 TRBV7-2 CASGVDRGSIEQFF TGTGCCTCAGGGGTCGACAGGGGGTCTATTGAGCAGTTCTTC
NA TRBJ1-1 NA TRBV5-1 CASSLYTSREAFF TGCGCCAGCAGCTTGTACACGTCCCGTGAAGCTTTCTTT
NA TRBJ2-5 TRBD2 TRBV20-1 CSAKGTSGAQETQYF TGCAGTGCTAAGGGGACTAGCGGGGCTCAAGAGACCCAGTACTTC
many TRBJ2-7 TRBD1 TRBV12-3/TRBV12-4 CASSWTGAAYEQYF TGTGCCAGCAGTTGGACAGGGGCCGCCTACGAGCAGTACTTC
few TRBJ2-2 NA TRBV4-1 CASSQIGATGELFF TGCGCCAGCAGCCAAATAGGGGCCACCGGGGAGCTGTTTTTT
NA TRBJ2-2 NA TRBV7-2 CASSPPGTRNTGELFF TGTGCCAGCAGCCCTCCCGGGACAAGGAACACCGGGGAGCTGTTTTTT
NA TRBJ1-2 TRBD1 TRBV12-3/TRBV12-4 CASSPAGTGYGYTF TGTGCCAGCAGTCCCGCCGGGACAGGGTATGGCTACACCTTC
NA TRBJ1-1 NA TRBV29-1 CSVVGLSTTEAFF TGCAGCGTTGTAGGGTTGTCAACGACTGAAGCTTTCTTT
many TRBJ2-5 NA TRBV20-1 CSASQRETQYF TGCAGTGCTAGTCAGAGGGAGACCCAGTACTTC
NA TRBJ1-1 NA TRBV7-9 CASSLSGGHTEAFF TGTGCCAGCAGCTTATCAGGAGGTCACACTGAAGCTTTCTTT
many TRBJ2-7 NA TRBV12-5 CASGLLLSNRNYYEQYF TGTGCTAGTGGTTTGTTACTTTCGAACAGGAATTACTACGAGCAGTACTTC
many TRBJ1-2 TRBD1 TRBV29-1 CSAPGQGEFYGYTF TGCAGCGCCCCGGGACAGGGAGAATTCTATGGCTACACCTTC
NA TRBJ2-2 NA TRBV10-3 CAIRAGGGGGELFF TGTGCCATCAGGGCCGGGGGCGGCGGCGGGGAGCTGTTTTTT
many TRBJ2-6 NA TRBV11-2 CASSLEGLSRTSGANVLTF TGTGCCAGCAGCTTAGAGGGCTTGTCACGTACTTCTGGGGCCAACGTCCTGACTTTC
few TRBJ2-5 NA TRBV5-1 CASSLKKGTGETQYF TGCGCCAGCAGCTTGAAAAAAGGAACGGGAGAGACCCAGTACTTC
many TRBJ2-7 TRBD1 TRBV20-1 CSAQDRGDYEQYF TGCAGTGCACAGGACAGGGGGGACTACGAGCAGTACTTC
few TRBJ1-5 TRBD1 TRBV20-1 CSARERTGRNNQPQHF TGCAGTGCTAGAGAAAGGACAGGGAGGAACAATCAGCCCCAGCATTTT
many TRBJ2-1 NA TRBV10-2 CASSGGQGSTGDEQFF TGCGCCAGCAGTGGGGGGCAGGGTTCCACGGGCGATGAGCAGTTCTTC
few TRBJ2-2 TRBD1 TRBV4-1 CASSQGGQGGGELFF TGCGCCAGCAGCCAAGGAGGACAGGGGGGCGGGGAGCTGTTTTTT
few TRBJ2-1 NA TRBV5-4 CASSYAGTYNEQFF TGTGCCAGCAGCTACGCAGGGACCTACAATGAGCAGTTCTTC
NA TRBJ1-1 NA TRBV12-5 CASGFGWRNTEAFF TGTGCTAGTGGTTTCGGTTGGCGGAACACTGAAGCTTTCTTT
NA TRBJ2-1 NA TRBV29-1 CSVEGWSNEQFF TGCAGCGTTGAAGGGTGGAGCAATGAGCAGTTCTTC
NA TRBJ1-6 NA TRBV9 CASSGTQGASPLHF TGTGCCAGCAGCGGTACCCAGGGAGCTTCACCCCTCCACTTT
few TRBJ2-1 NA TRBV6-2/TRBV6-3 CASSSTLTQLQGISFNEQFF TGTGCCAGCAGCTCGACCCTTACTCAACTACAGGGAATTTCTTTCAATGAGCAGTTCTTC
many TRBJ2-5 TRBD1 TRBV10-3 CAISESSGGTQYF TGTGCCATCAGTGAGAGCTCAGGGGGGACCCAGTACTTC
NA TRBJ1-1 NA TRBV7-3 CASSSLGPDTEAFF TGTGCCAGCAGCTCCCTGGGACCGGACACTGAAGCTTTCTTT